The 15 T cell receptor beta chains below all came from one sample that was sequenced in a study of T cell responses to AZD1222 COVID-19 vaccine. Assay used: immunoSEQ multiplex PCR; TCRdb lists only in-frame clones, some missing. The sample holds roughly 270,000 clones, 90% to 95% seen once. The starting material was peripheral blood, obtained 28 days after the second AZD1222 dose. Receptors originate from an adult who received the AZD1222 COVID-19 vaccine.

The chain links TRBV4-2 to TRBJ2-7; 13 bases agree with TRBD2. The CDR3 runs 15 residues. With 3 bases clipped from V and 13 bases from J, the junction kept 12 bases outside the gene matches. Germline V gives CDR1 LGHNA, CDR2 YNFKEQ. The CDR3 protein is CASSQSGTSGTRVYF. The CDR3 DNA sequence: TGTGCCAGCAGCCAGTCCGGGACTAGCGGGACGAGGGTATACTTC.

The J gene is TRBJ2-7, the V gene TRBV2; 7 nucleotides align to TRBD1. V dropped 0 bases and J dropped 1; count of bases not matched to a gene: 6. The CDR3 has 16 residues. Germline V gene sequence: CDR1 SNHLY, CDR2 FYNNEI. The chain's CDR3 is CASSEARDSYSYEQYF. Written as DNA, the CDR3 is TGTGCCAGCAGTGAAGCTCGGGACAGCTATTCCTACGAGCAGTACTTC.

The rearrangement uses TRBV7-6 and TRBJ2-7; 9 positions match TRBD2. This CDR3 is built from 17 residues. The V gene's germline CDR1 is SGHVS and CDR2 FNYEAQ. J lost 7 bases, V lost 1 base, and 14 bases had no gene match. The CDR3 DNA follows: TGTGCCAGCAGCTTAGTAGGGTCTAGCGGGACCCTTCGGGAGCAGTACTTC. Translating gives CASSLVGSSGTLREQYF.

V and J are TRBV5-1 and TRBJ1-4; D is possibly TRBD1 (6 bases). Trimming removed 1 base at V and 6 bases at J, with 10 bases between. The CDR3 is 14 residues long. Per the germline V gene, CDR1 is SGHRS and CDR2 is YFSETQ. The CDR3 sequence: CASSLTGSDEKLFF. CDR3 coding DNA: TGCGCCAGCAGCTTGACAGGGTCCGATGAAAAACTGTTTTTT.

This chain joins TRBV3-1 (or the pseudogene TRBV3-2) and TRBJ1-5; D gene unclear. The CDR3 loop spans 14 amino acids. The germline V gene encodes CDR1 LGHDT and CDR2 YNNKEL (reference sequence). The V gene lost 2 bases and the J gene lost 0 bases, with 5 bases spanning the gap. The CDR3 here is CASSQQFSNQPQHF. In DNA form, the CDR3 reads TGTGCCAGCAGCCAACAATTTAGCAATCAGCCCCAGCATTTT.

The gene calls are TRBV6-2 or TRBV6-3 and TRBJ2-1; D is uncertain. The V and J ends lost 4 bases and 7 bases respectively, with 17 bases between them. Germline values: CDR1 MNHEY, CDR2 SVGEGT. The CDR3 covers 15 residues. CDR3 loop: CASSSIFDWYNEQFF. The CDR3 DNA follows: TGTGCCAGCAGTTCCATTTTCGACTGGTATAATGAGCAGTTCTTC.

The chain links TRBV28 to TRBJ1-5, with 8 bases matching TRBD1. The V segment lost 6 bases and the J segment 2 bases; nucleotides outside the gene matches: 3. The germline CDR1 and CDR2 sequences are MDHEN and SYDVKM. CDR3 size: 14 residues. CDR3 coding DNA: TGTGCCAGCAGCCCGGGACAGGGCAATCAGCCCCAGCATTTT. Encoded protein: CASSPGQGNQPQHF.

CDR3 in DNA: TGCAGTGCTAGTTCGTACATGAACACTGAAGCTTTCTTT. Its protein is CSASSYMNTEAFF. V gene TRBV20-1 combines with J gene TRBJ1-1; D call uncertain. The germline V gene has CDR1 DFQATT and CDR2 SNEGSKA (reference sequence). V was clipped by 3 bases and J by 0 bases, with 8 bases between them. This CDR3 spans 13 amino acids.

The chain links TRBV30 to TRBJ1-1; D is perhaps TRBD1 (6 bases). The germline V and J ends were trimmed by 2 bases and 1 base, with 11 bases remaining between them. Per germline, CDR1 GTSNPN and CDR2 SVGIG (reference sequence). This CDR3 is built from 14 residues. The CDR3 nucleotides read TGTGCCTGGAGTCTACTAGGGGGGAACACTGAAGCTTTCTTT. Residues: CAWSLLGGNTEAFF.

The chain has TRBV29-1 and TRBJ1-5, with 7 bases that match TRBD1. CDR1 and CDR2 from the germline V gene are SQVTM and ANQGSEA. The CDR3 contains 13 residues. V lost 7 bases and J lost 3; bases outside the gene matches: 6. CDR3 loop: CSAGQDLNQPQHF. The CDR3 coding sequence is TGCAGCGCCGGACAGGATCTCAATCAGCCCCAGCATTTT.

CDR3 amino acids: CASSFRQFGSPLHF. The DNA of the CDR3 is TGTGCCAGCAGCTTTCGGCAGTTTGGTTCACCCCTCCACTTT. The chain couples TRBV7-9 to TRBJ1-6, with no clear D. Germline assignment: CDR1 SEHNR and CDR2 FQNEAQ (reference sequence). The CDR3 is made up of 14 amino acids. V lost 3 bases and J lost 9, with 12 bases in between.

The chain has TRBV9 and TRBJ2-3; D remains ambiguous. The CDR3 length is 14 residues. Germline lookup yields CDR1 SGDLS and CDR2 YYNGEE. Trimming removed 1 base at V and 1 base at J, with 7 bases between. The CDR3 reads CASSVSTRTDTQYF. CDR3 sequence (DNA): TGTGCCAGCAGCGTAAGTACTCGCACAGATACGCAGTATTTT.

The chain uses TRBV4-1 and TRBJ1-1, with D tentatively TRBD1 (5 bases). CDR1 and CDR2 (germline): MGHRA, YSYEKL. This CDR3 comprises 15 residues. With 0 bases removed from V and 0 bases from J, the gap between germline ends came to 8 bases. In nucleotides, the CDR3 is TGCGCCAGCAGCCAAGAGGGACGGCTGAACACTGAAGCTTTCTTT. It translates to CASSQEGRLNTEAFF.

The V and J genes are TRBV6-5 and TRBJ2-1; tentatively, D is TRBD1 or TRBD2 (6 bases each). V lost 4 bases and J lost 6, with 16 bases in between. The germline gives CDR1 MNHEY, CDR2 SVGAGI. The CDR3 sequence is 15 residues long. The CDR3 region is CASSSGFRGANEQFF. The CDR3 DNA reads TGTGCCAGCAGTTCTGGCTTTAGGGGGGCCAATGAGCAGTTCTTC.

This chain links TRBV4-1 with TRBJ1-2; TRBD1 matches 7 bases. V trimming: 5 bases; J trimming: 2 bases; junction bases outside the gene matches: 11. The germline gives CDR1 MGHRA, CDR2 YSYEKL. The CDR3 extends over 16 amino acids. The CDR3 spells CASSRGQTGWNYGYTF. The DNA for the CDR3 is TGCGCCAGCAGCAGAGGACAGACAGGGTGGAACTATGGCTACACCTTC.